The 26 T cell receptor beta chains below all came from one sample that was sequenced in a study of PD-1 blockade in classical Hodgkin lymphoma. The time point denotes: newly diagnosed, previously untreated cHL patient sample. After PBMCs were thawed, their CD8+ T cells were isolated by magnetic negative selection. Assay: immunoSEQ multiplex PCR; the TCRdb copy retains only in-frame clones and omits some. The repertoire consists of 21,000 or so clones, with approximately 90% occurring once and the leading ten covering over 6%. The specimen sequenced was CD8+ T cells from blood. All receptors come from a human donor with classical Hodgkin lymphoma.

Here the CDR3 reads CASSVGTGSSYEQYF. The CDR3 nucleotides read TGTGCCAGCAGCGTAGGGACGGGAAGCTCCTACGAGCAGTACTTC. V gene TRBV9 combines with J gene TRBJ2-7; D possibly corresponds to TRBD2 (5 bases). The ends were cut back, 0 bases at V and 0 bases at J, with 10 bases in the middle. CDR3 length equals 15 residues. Germline V gives CDR1 SGDLS, CDR2 YYNGEE.

The genes are TRBV29-1 and TRBJ1-1, with TRBD1 as a possible D gene (6 bases). This CDR3 contains 15 residues. Trimming cost V 4 bases and J 1 base, with 16 bases left between them. The V gene's germline CDR1 is SQVTM and CDR2 ANQGSEA. The CDR3 protein is CSVGAGEVWNTEAFF. CDR3 DNA sequence: TGCAGCGTTGGTGCAGGGGAAGTGTGGAACACTGAAGCTTTCTTT.

This clone was seen a single time. The chain links TRBV27 to TRBJ2-1, with 8 bases identical to TRBD2. The V gene end was trimmed by 6 bases and the J gene end by 8 bases; junction bases not matched to a gene: 21. The CDR3 totals 18 residues. The germline gives CDR1 MNHEY, CDR2 SMNVEV (reference sequence). The CDR3 DNA sequence: TGTGCCAGCAGCCCCGCCGGTGAAGTAGCGGGGCGTGGGGATGAGCAGTTCTTC. This sequence encodes CASSPAGEVAGRGDEQFF.

Concerning this clone: A read error may account for a junction end that differs from germline. The chain couples TRBV5-5 to TRBJ2-1, with D tentatively TRBD2 (6 bases). The length of the CDR3 is 18 residues. CDR1 SGHKS and CDR2 YYEKEE come from the germline V gene (reference sequence). The CDR3 reads CASSQDTGAETVYNEQFF. The CDR3, as DNA: TGCGCCAGCAGCCAAGATACGGGAGCGGAGACGGTTTACAATGAGCAGTTCTTC.

The chain carries TRBV4-1 and TRBJ2-3; D not certain. In germline, CDR1 is MGHRA, CDR2 YSYEKL. Trimming cost V 1 base and J 2 bases, with 7 bases left between them. This CDR3 is 14 amino acids long. Written as DNA, the CDR3 is TGCGCCAGCAGCCAAGGACTGTACACAGATACGCAGTATTTT. Protein: CASSQGLYTDTQYF.

This clone was observed once. One end of the junction fails to match germline, which may point to a read error. The CDR3 DNA sequence: TGTGCCAGCAGCCAGGGCGCTTACACCTTC. It specifies CASSQGAYTF. This chain uses TRBV4-1 with TRBJ1-2, with D perhaps TRBD1 (5 bases). The CDR3 extends over 10 amino acids. CDR1 and CDR2 from the germline V gene are MGHRA and YSYEKL.

The chain employs TRBV6-6 and TRBJ2-7; TRBD1 agrees at 7 bases. Trimming at V came to 2 bases and at J to 2 bases, leaving 3 bases not matched to a gene. Per germline, CDR1 MNHNY and CDR2 SVGAGI (reference sequence). The CDR3 length is 14 residues. In DNA form, the CDR3 reads TGTGCCAGCAGTTACGGGGACAGAACCTACGAGCAGTACTTC. Its translation is CASSYGDRTYEQYF.

The chain employs TRBV19 and TRBJ1-4; TRBD1 might be the D (5 bases). CDR3 length: 10 amino acids. With 10 bases removed from V and 8 bases from J, the gap between germline ends came to 8 bases. Germline V gives CDR1 LNHDA, CDR2 SQIVND (reference sequence). CDR3 nucleotide sequence: TGTGCCACCCGGGGCGAAAAACTGTTTTTT. Translating gives CATRGEKLFF.

This chain connects TRBV7-9 to TRBJ1-4, with unresolved D. The CDR3 is made up of 12 amino acids. V was clipped by 4 bases and J by 4 bases, with 4 bases between them. Germline V gives CDR1 SEHNR, CDR2 FQNEAQ (reference sequence). CDR3 nucleotide sequence: TGTGCCAGCAGCTCCCTTAATGAAAAACTGTTTTTT. It is translated as CASSSLNEKLFF.

This chain links TRBV19 with TRBJ2-7; 7 bases match TRBD1. V shed 5 bases, J shed 4 bases, and the junction held 8 bases outside the gene matches. Germline CDR1 is LNHDA and CDR2 is SQIVND (reference sequence). The CDR3 has 14 amino acids. The CDR3 sequence is CASSFSGTAYEQYF. The DNA of the CDR3 is TGTGCCAGTAGTTTCTCCGGGACAGCGTACGAGCAGTACTTC.

This chain joins TRBV9 and TRBJ2-1; D may correspond to TRBD1 or TRBD2 (5 bases each). Germline assignment: CDR1 SGDLS and CDR2 YYNGEE. The CDR3 totals 13 residues. The germline V and J ends were trimmed by 0 bases and 8 bases, with 9 bases remaining between them. The chain's CDR3 is CASSVGWGYEQFF. The CDR3 DNA follows: TGTGCCAGCAGCGTAGGATGGGGGTATGAGCAGTTCTTC.

Relative to its sample, this clone is medium-sized (0.01 to 0.1%). The chain links TRBV2 to TRBJ1-4; the D gene is possibly TRBD1 (5 bases). V gave up 8 bases and J gave up 6 bases, with 13 bases separating them. The CDR3 is 13 amino acids. Per germline, CDR1 SNHLY and CDR2 FYNNEI. In DNA form, the CDR3 reads TGTGCCAGCCGTGGGGGGGTGGATGAAAAACTGTTTTTT. This encodes CASRGGVDEKLFF.

CDR3 DNA sequence: TGTGCCAGCAGCTTAGAGGTTACAGCTTATGGCTACACCTTC. Residues: CASSLEVTAYGYTF. V and J are TRBV7-9 and TRBJ1-2; no clear D gene. V shed 1 base and J shed 5 bases, with 11 bases lying between them. The CDR3 has 14 amino acids. Germline CDR1 SEHNR, CDR2 FQNEAQ (reference sequence). Full variable domain (missing parts from reference TRBV7-9 and TRBJ1-2): DTGVSQNPRHKITKRGQNVTFRCDPISEHNRLYWYRQTLGQGPEFLTYFQNEAQLEKSRLLSDRFSAERPKGSFSTLEIQRTEQGDSAMYLCASSLEVTAYGYTFGSGTRLTVV.

J is TRBJ2-3 and V is TRBV10-3, with TRBD2 matching over 7 bases. CDR3 length: 13 residues. CDR1 is ENHRY and CDR2 is SYGVKD in the germline V gene. Trimming at V came to 7 bases and at J to 4 bases, leaving 5 bases not matched to a gene. Here the CDR3 DNA reads TGTGCCATCACCGGGAGGATGGCAGATACGCAGTATTTT. Translation gives CAITGRMADTQYF.

The chain combines TRBV19 with TRBJ1-1; 7 bases align to TRBD1. Germline loops: CDR1 LNHDA, CDR2 SQIVND (reference sequence). The CDR3 length is 14 residues. The trim removed 8 bases at V and 1 base at J, leaving 7 bases unmatched. The CDR3 DNA reads as TGTGCCAGTGGGGAGGGACAGAAGAACACTGAAGCTTTCTTT. This codes for CASGEGQKNTEAFF.

This clone was counted once. The rearrangement joins TRBV7-3 to TRBJ2-1; weak D call: TRBD2 (6 bases). The V gene's germline CDR1 is SGHTA and CDR2 FQGTGA. CDR3 length equals 17 residues. V lost 5 bases and J lost 9, with 26 bases in between. CDR3 bases: TGTGCCAGCAGCGACCGGGACTCCCGTTATCTAATCGGTGAGCAGTTCTTC. Translating it yields CASSDRDSRYLIGEQFF. Full variable domain (rest looked up from reference TRBV7-3 and TRBJ2-1): GAGVSQTPSNKVTEKGKYVELRCDPISGHTALYWYRQSLGQGPEFLIYFQGTGAADDSGLPNDRFFAVRPEGSVSTLKIQRTERGDSAVYLCASSDRDSRYLIGEQFFGPGTRLTVL.

V and J are TRBV28 and TRBJ1-5; D not resolved. CDR3 size: 14 residues. Trimming removed 1 base from V and 1 base from J, with 5 bases in between. Per the germline V gene, CDR1 is MDHEN and CDR2 is SYDVKM. The CDR3 DNA follows: TGTGCCAGCAGTTTATTGGGGAGCAATCAGCCCCAGCATTTT. This gives the protein CASSLLGSNQPQHF.

The J gene is TRBJ2-3, the V gene TRBV9; 10 nucleotides match TRBD1. Germline CDR1 and CDR2: SGDLS and YYNGEE. CDR3 size: 16 residues. V was pared by 4 bases and J by 1 base, with 6 bases of the junction left unmatched. The CDR3 reads CASSTRQGAGTDTQYF. CDR3 DNA: TGTGCCAGCAGCACTAGACAGGGGGCGGGCACAGATACGCAGTATTTT.

The V call is TRBV4-1, the J call TRBJ1-4, with D possibly being TRBD1 (5 bases). V lost 4 bases to trimming and J lost 7 bases, with 16 bases between them. The CDR3 has 15 amino acids. From germline, CDR1 is MGHRA and CDR2 YSYEKL. The CDR3 loop is CASSPYDRGGEKLFF. The CDR3 DNA sequence: TGCGCCAGCAGCCCCTATGACCGTGGGGGTGAAAAACTGTTTTTT.

The gene calls are TRBV5-4 and TRBJ1-2; possibly TRBD1 for D (5 bases). Trimming cost V 4 bases and J 0 bases, with 13 bases left between them. CDR3 length: 15 amino acids. The germline V gene encodes CDR1 SGHNT and CDR2 YYREEE (reference sequence). CDR3 region: CASSLGARSNYGYTF. In nucleotides, the CDR3 is TGTGCCAGCAGCCTCGGGGCTCGGTCTAACTATGGCTACACCTTC.

Only a few counts were recorded for this clone. V usage is TRBV4-1 and J usage is TRBJ1-6; no reliable D call. The CDR3 is 16 amino acids. Germline CDR1 MGHRA, CDR2 YSYEKL. V lost 3 bases to trimming and J lost 9 bases, with 18 bases between them. Here the CDR3 reads CASSHPTGNSGSPLHF. The CDR3 bases are TGCGCCAGCAGCCACCCGACGGGGAATAGCGGTTCACCCCTCCACTTT.

This clone qualifies as large. The V call is TRBV10-3, the J call TRBJ1-1; D uncertain. Germline lookup yields CDR1 ENHRY and CDR2 SYGVKD. This CDR3 is built from 14 residues. V was pared by 4 bases and J by 4 bases, with 13 bases between. The CDR3 spells CAISVRRVGTEAFF. The CDR3 DNA is TGTGCCATCAGTGTTCGGAGGGTGGGCACTGAAGCTTTCTTT.

This rearrangement joins TRBV27 to TRBJ1-1; no clear D. CDR1 is MNHEY and CDR2 is SMNVEV in the germline V gene (reference sequence). CDR3 size: 13 residues. V lost 5 bases, J lost 0 bases, and 7 bases lay in between. CDR3 DNA: TGTGCCAGCAGTCAAAAAATGAACACTGAAGCTTTCTTT. Translating it yields CASSQKMNTEAFF.

The chain is built from TRBV21-1 and TRBJ2-1; the table's D gene call, TRBD2, was not cross checked with the DNA. TRBV21-1 is marked as a pseudogene. This CDR3 spans 16 amino acids. In nucleotides, the CDR3 is TGTGCCAGCAGCGAGAAGACTAGCGGGAGTAGAAATGAGCAGTTCTTC. Its protein is CASSEKTSGSRNEQFF.

The chain recombines TRBV6-5 with TRBJ2-7; 8 bases line up with TRBD1. The V gene's germline CDR1 is MNHEY and CDR2 SVGAGI. The junction had 5 bases not matched to a gene; V was cut back by 4 bases and J by 3 bases. CDR3 size: 14 residues. The CDR3, as DNA: TGTGCCAGCAGTTCCGGACAGGGTGGCTACGAGCAGTACTTC. This gives the protein CASSSGQGGYEQYF.

The V call is TRBV4-3, the J call TRBJ1-2; 10 bases align to TRBD1. After removal of 1 base from V and 4 bases from J, the junction contained 3 bases not matched to a gene. From germline, CDR1 is LGHNA and CDR2 YSLEER. The CDR3 consists of 15 residues. CDR3 amino acids: CASSQGQGASYGYTF. The CDR3 nucleotides are TGCGCCAGCAGCCAAGGACAGGGGGCAAGCTATGGCTACACCTTC.